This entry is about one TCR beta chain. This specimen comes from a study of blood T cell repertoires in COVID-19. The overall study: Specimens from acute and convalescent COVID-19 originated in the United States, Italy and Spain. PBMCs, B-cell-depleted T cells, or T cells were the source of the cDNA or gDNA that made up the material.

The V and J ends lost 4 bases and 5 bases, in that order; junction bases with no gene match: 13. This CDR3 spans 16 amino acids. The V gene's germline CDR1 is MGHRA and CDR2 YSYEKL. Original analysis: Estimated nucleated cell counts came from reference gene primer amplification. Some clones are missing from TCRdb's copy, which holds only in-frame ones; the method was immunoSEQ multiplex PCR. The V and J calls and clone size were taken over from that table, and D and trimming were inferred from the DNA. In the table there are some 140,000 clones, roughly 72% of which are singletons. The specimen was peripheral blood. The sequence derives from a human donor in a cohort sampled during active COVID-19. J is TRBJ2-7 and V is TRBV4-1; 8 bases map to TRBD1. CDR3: CASSPDRGKIGDEQYF. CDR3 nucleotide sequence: TGCGCCAGCAGCCCAGACAGGGGAAAGATAGGAGACGAGCAGTACTTC.